These T cell receptor beta chains were read from a single sample in a study of T cells in Graves' hyperthyroidism and ophthalmopathy. Each CDR3 protein gets one entry after TCRdb re-called the multiplex PCR reads with MiXCR. This sample has 350,000 or so distinct CDR3 sequences, with 15% to 20% found just once. The source material was blood. These receptors came from a woman aged 40 to 55 with Graves' ophthalmopathy. The CDR3 runs from the conserved cysteine through the conserved F or W. D genes are given only for firm matches. Not every row has a clone size; where given, it reads once, few, many or a size class.

D gene: .
J gene: TRBJ1-1
V gene: TRBV12-3/TRBV12-4
clone size: many
CDR3 DNA: TGTGCCAGCAGCCCAGGCTTCGTCACTGAAGCTTTCTTT
CDR3 protein: CASSPGFVTEAFF

D gene: TRBD1
J gene: TRBJ2-6
V gene: TRBV28
clone size: many
CDR3 DNA: TGTGCCAGCAGTTTCCTACAGGGGGTTAGCTCTGGGGCCAACGTCCTGACTTTC
CDR3 protein: CASSFLQGVSSGANVLTF

D gene: .
J gene: TRBJ2-7
V gene: TRBV12-3/TRBV12-4
clone size: many
CDR3 DNA: TGTGCCAGCAGTTTATCGGGCGAGCGATCGTACTTC
CDR3 protein: CASSLSGERSYF

D gene: .
J gene: TRBJ1-1
V gene: TRBV6-5
clone size: many
CDR3 DNA: TGTGCCAGCAGTTACGGGCAGGGGAGCACTGAAGCTTTCTTT
CDR3 protein: CASSYGQGSTEAFF

D gene: TRBD1
J gene: TRBJ2-7
V gene: TRBV16
clone size: many
CDR3 DNA: TGTGCCAGCAGCCAGCTCGGGACAGGGTCGCACGAGCAGTACTTC
CDR3 protein: CASSQLGTGSHEQYF

D gene: TRBD1
J gene: TRBJ1-6
V gene: TRBV7-2
clone size: .
CDR3 DNA: TGTGCCAGCAGCTTAGTCAGGGGGGGTTCACCCCTCCACTTT
CDR3 protein: CASSLVRGGSPLHF

D gene: .
J gene: TRBJ1-1
V gene: TRBV2
clone size: many
CDR3 DNA: TGTGCCAGCAAGGACGGGGATCTAGTATATAACACTGAAGCTTTCTTT
CDR3 protein: CASKDGDLVYNTEAFF

D gene: TRBD1
J gene: TRBJ1-5
V gene: TRBV28
clone size: many
CDR3 DNA: TGTGCCAGCAGCGAGAGGACAGGGGGCAATCAGCCCCAGCATTTT
CDR3 protein: CASSERTGGNQPQHF

D gene: .
J gene: TRBJ2-2
V gene: TRBV12-3/TRBV12-4
clone size: many
CDR3 DNA: TGTGCCAGCAGTTTTTTTTATCGCACAGGCCAACCGAACACCGGGGAGCTGTTTTTT
CDR3 protein: CASSFFYRTGQPNTGELFF

D gene: .
J gene: TRBJ2-7
V gene: TRBV30
clone size: many
CDR3 DNA: TGTGCCTGGAGTAGGGACACCTACGAGCAGTACTTC
CDR3 protein: CAWSRDTYEQYF

D gene: .
J gene: TRBJ1-1
V gene: TRBV28
clone size: many
CDR3 DNA: TGTGCCAGCAGTTTACCCCACCCCATGAACACTGAAGCTTTCTTT
CDR3 protein: CASSLPHPMNTEAFF

D gene: .
J gene: TRBJ2-7
V gene: TRBV29-1
clone size: many
CDR3 DNA: TGCAGCGTTGAAGAGGCCGGGTACGAGCAGTACTTC
CDR3 protein: CSVEEAGYEQYF

D gene: .
J gene: TRBJ1-1
V gene: TRBV5-1
clone size: many
CDR3 DNA: TGCGCCAGCAGCTTGGTGGGTCAGGGTAGAACTGAAGCTTTCTTT
CDR3 protein: CASSLVGQGRTEAFF

D gene: .
J gene: TRBJ1-5
V gene: TRBV19
clone size: many
CDR3 DNA: TGTGCCAGTAGTATTGGGGGACATCAGCCCCAGCATTTT
CDR3 protein: CASSIGGHQPQHF

D gene: TRBD1
J gene: TRBJ1-2
V gene: TRBV7-9
clone size: many
CDR3 DNA: TGTGCCAGCAGCTACGCCGGACAGGGCTATGGCTACACCTTC
CDR3 protein: CASSYAGQGYGYTF

D gene: .
J gene: TRBJ2-7
V gene: TRBV19
clone size: few
CDR3 DNA: TGTGCCAGTAGTTGGTCGGCTAGCGTTACCTACGAGCAGTACTTC
CDR3 protein: CASSWSASVTYEQYF

D gene: TRBD1
J gene: TRBJ1-1
V gene: TRBV4-3
clone size: few
CDR3 DNA: TGCGCCAGCAGCCATTCACCGACAGGGCTCCGCACTGAAGCTTTCTTT
CDR3 protein: CASSHSPTGLRTEAFF

D gene: .
J gene: TRBJ2-2
V gene: TRBV12-5
clone size: many
CDR3 DNA: TGTGCTAGTGGTTTGGACTTTCGGGGGTCGAGGGGGCGCGGCGGGGAGCTGTTTTTT
CDR3 protein: CASGLDFRGSRGRGGELFF

D gene: TRBD2
J gene: TRBJ2-5
V gene: TRBV7-7
clone size: .
CDR3 DNA: TGTGCTAGCAGCTCCGTAGGTAGCGGGGAAGAGACCCAGTACTTC
CDR3 protein: CASSSVGSGEETQYF

D gene: TRBD1
J gene: TRBJ1-5
V gene: TRBV12-3/TRBV12-4
clone size: few
CDR3 DNA: TGTGCCAGCAGTTTAGGGAAGTTGACAGGGATCAATCAGCCCCAGCATTTT
CDR3 protein: CASSLGKLTGINQPQHF

D gene: TRBD1
J gene: TRBJ1-5
V gene: TRBV12-3/TRBV12-4
clone size: .
CDR3 DNA: TGTGCCAGCAGCCCGGACAGGGGATGGGATCAGCCCCAGCATTTT
CDR3 protein: CASSPDRGWDQPQHF

D gene: .
J gene: TRBJ1-2
V gene: TRBV4-1
clone size: many
CDR3 DNA: TGCGCCAGCAGCCAAGTTCGGGGGCCGTATGGCTACACCTTC
CDR3 protein: CASSQVRGPYGYTF

D gene: .
J gene: TRBJ2-7
V gene: TRBV20-1
clone size: many
CDR3 DNA: TGCAGTGCGAGGAGATACGGGACGGGGGAGCAGTACTTC
CDR3 protein: CSARRYGTGEQYF

D gene: .
J gene: TRBJ2-7
V gene: TRBV13
clone size: many
CDR3 DNA: TGTGCCAGCAGCCCCCGGGACAGGGGAATATTGCTAGCGGGGCTTTACGAGCAGTACTTC
CDR3 protein: CASSPRDRGILLAGLYEQYF

D gene: .
J gene: TRBJ1-5
V gene: TRBV20-1
clone size: many
CDR3 DNA: TGCAGTGCTAAAGAGGCAGGCAATCAGCCCCAGCATTTT
CDR3 protein: CSAKEAGNQPQHF

D gene: .
J gene: TRBJ2-4
V gene: TRBV7-6
clone size: many
CDR3 DNA: TGTGCCAGCAGCTTAGCGACTTTTTCCAAAAACATTCAGTACTTC
CDR3 protein: CASSLATFSKNIQYF

D gene: .
J gene: TRBJ1-1
V gene: TRBV5-1
clone size: many
CDR3 DNA: TGCGCCAGCAGCTCATCGGGGGGCACTGAAGCTTTCTTT
CDR3 protein: CASSSSGGTEAFF

D gene: .
J gene: TRBJ2-5
V gene: TRBV7-2
clone size: many
CDR3 DNA: TGTGCCAGCAGCTTACCGGTTACGGAGACCCAGTACTTC
CDR3 protein: CASSLPVTETQYF

D gene: .
J gene: TRBJ2-7
V gene: TRBV11-2
clone size: .
CDR3 DNA: TGTGCCAGCACGCTCGGGACGTTTAGCTCCTACGAGCAGTACTTC
CDR3 protein: CASTLGTFSSYEQYF

D gene: TRBD1
J gene: TRBJ2-7
V gene: TRBV12-3/TRBV12-4
clone size: many
CDR3 DNA: TGTGCCAGCAGTTTCAGCGACAGGGTGCACGAGCAGTACTTC
CDR3 protein: CASSFSDRVHEQYF

D gene: .
J gene: TRBJ1-2
V gene: TRBV3-1
clone size: .
CDR3 DNA: TGTGCCAGCAGCCAAGTGACGATCGGGGGCTACACCTTC
CDR3 protein: CASSQVTIGGYTF

D gene: TRBD2
J gene: TRBJ2-7
V gene: TRBV12-3/TRBV12-4
clone size: many
CDR3 DNA: TGTGCCAGCAGTTTAATGACTAGCTCCGACGAGCAGTACTTC
CDR3 protein: CASSLMTSSDEQYF

D gene: .
J gene: TRBJ2-5
V gene: TRBV24-1
clone size: many
CDR3 DNA: TGTGCCACCAGTGATTTTCGGGCAGGGCAAGAGACCCAGTACTTC
CDR3 protein: CATSDFRAGQETQYF

D gene: .
J gene: TRBJ1-5
V gene: TRBV7-8
clone size: many
CDR3 DNA: TGTGCCAGCAGCTTAGACGGGGGCAATAGCAATCAGCCCCAGCATTTT
CDR3 protein: CASSLDGGNSNQPQHF

D gene: TRBD1
J gene: TRBJ1-1
V gene: TRBV12-3/TRBV12-4
clone size: few
CDR3 DNA: TGTGCCAGCACCTTGGGATCAGGACAGGGGGCTGAAGCTTTCTTT
CDR3 protein: CASTLGSGQGAEAFF

D gene: .
J gene: TRBJ2-5
V gene: TRBV12-3/TRBV12-4
clone size: .
CDR3 DNA: TGTGCCAGCAGTTTTAGTCCGGCTCAGACCCAGTACTTC
CDR3 protein: CASSFSPAQTQYF

D gene: .
J gene: TRBJ1-1
V gene: TRBV11-3
clone size: many
CDR3 DNA: TGTGCCAGCAGCTGGGACCGGGGCATGAACACTGAAGCTTTCTTT
CDR3 protein: CASSWDRGMNTEAFF

D gene: .
J gene: TRBJ1-2
V gene: TRBV30
clone size: .
CDR3 DNA: TGTGCCTGGAGTGTAACCGGGGGAATCTATGGCTACACCTTC
CDR3 protein: CAWSVTGGIYGYTF

D gene: .
J gene: TRBJ2-5
V gene: TRBV29-1
clone size: many
CDR3 DNA: TGCAGCGTTGTGCTTCTTGGCGGCCTTGGGTCATGCAGAGAGACCCAGTACTTC
CDR3 protein: CSVVLLGGLGSCRETQYF

D gene: .
J gene: TRBJ1-2
V gene: TRBV15
clone size: many
CDR3 DNA: TGTGCCACCAGCAGAGATAGGAACCCTTTTGGCTACACCTTC
CDR3 protein: CATSRDRNPFGYTF

D gene: .
J gene: TRBJ1-2
V gene: TRBV7-2
clone size: many
CDR3 DNA: TGTGCCAGCAGCCGCGGGACGGCAAACTATGGCTACACCTTC
CDR3 protein: CASSRGTANYGYTF

D gene: TRBD1
J gene: TRBJ2-7
V gene: TRBV19
clone size: many
CDR3 DNA: TGTGCCAGTAGTCCGGCGGGGACAGGGGGGATCGAGCAGTACTTC
CDR3 protein: CASSPAGTGGIEQYF

D gene: .
J gene: TRBJ2-7
V gene: TRBV12-3/TRBV12-4
clone size: .
CDR3 DNA: TGTGCCAGCAGTTTGGGCGGGCCCCACGAGCAGTACTTC
CDR3 protein: CASSLGGPHEQYF

D gene: .
J gene: TRBJ1-6
V gene: TRBV20-1
clone size: many
CDR3 DNA: TGCAGTGCTATGATTCCGAACTCACCCCTCCACTTT
CDR3 protein: CSAMIPNSPLHF

D gene: TRBD2
J gene: TRBJ2-7
V gene: TRBV18
clone size: many
CDR3 DNA: TGTGCCAGCTCAGGACTAGCGGGAGTTTTGTACGAGCAGTACTTC
CDR3 protein: CASSGLAGVLYEQYF

D gene: .
J gene: TRBJ2-7
V gene: TRBV29-1
clone size: many
CDR3 DNA: TGCAGCGTCCGGGACGGATCCATTTACGAGCAGTACTTC
CDR3 protein: CSVRDGSIYEQYF

D gene: TRBD1
J gene: TRBJ2-2
V gene: TRBV25-1
clone size: many
CDR3 DNA: TGTGCCAGCAGTGACCCCGCCGGGACAGAGACCACCGGGGAGCTGTTTTTT
CDR3 protein: CASSDPAGTETTGELFF

D gene: .
J gene: TRBJ1-1
V gene: TRBV5-5
clone size: many
CDR3 DNA: TGTGCCAGCAGCTTGGAATCGTACAGGGCGACCGCTTTCTTT
CDR3 protein: CASSLESYRATAFF

D gene: TRBD2
J gene: TRBJ2-7
V gene: TRBV12-3/TRBV12-4
clone size: many
CDR3 DNA: TGTGCCAGCAGACCGGGACTAGCGGGAGCCTACGAGCAGTACTTC
CDR3 protein: CASRPGLAGAYEQYF

D gene: .
J gene: TRBJ2-7
V gene: TRBV29-1
clone size: many
CDR3 DNA: TGCAGCGTCCGGATAGCTCCCTACGAGCAGTACTTC
CDR3 protein: CSVRIAPYEQYF

D gene: TRBD1
J gene: TRBJ1-2
V gene: TRBV6-5
clone size: many
CDR3 DNA: TGTGCCAGCAGCCCGGGACAGGGTGTACATGGCTACACCTTC
CDR3 protein: CASSPGQGVHGYTF

D gene: .
J gene: TRBJ2-4
V gene: TRBV28
clone size: many
CDR3 DNA: TGTGCCAGCAGTTTGGACCCTAAAGGAATTCAGTACTTC
CDR3 protein: CASSLDPKGIQYF

D gene: .
J gene: TRBJ1-5
V gene: TRBV4-1
clone size: few
CDR3 DNA: TGCGCCAGCAGCCAAGTGCCCGGGCTCGATCAGCCCCAGCATTTT
CDR3 protein: CASSQVPGLDQPQHF

D gene: TRBD1
J gene: TRBJ1-1
V gene: TRBV6-5
clone size: many
CDR3 DNA: TGTGCCAGCAGTTACTCGGTGGGACAGCCCACTGAAGCTTTCTTT
CDR3 protein: CASSYSVGQPTEAFF

D gene: TRBD2
J gene: TRBJ2-1
V gene: TRBV11-2
clone size: few
CDR3 DNA: TGTGCCAGCAGCTTAGATGGGGAGGGGGAGCAGTTCTTC
CDR3 protein: CASSLDGEGEQFF